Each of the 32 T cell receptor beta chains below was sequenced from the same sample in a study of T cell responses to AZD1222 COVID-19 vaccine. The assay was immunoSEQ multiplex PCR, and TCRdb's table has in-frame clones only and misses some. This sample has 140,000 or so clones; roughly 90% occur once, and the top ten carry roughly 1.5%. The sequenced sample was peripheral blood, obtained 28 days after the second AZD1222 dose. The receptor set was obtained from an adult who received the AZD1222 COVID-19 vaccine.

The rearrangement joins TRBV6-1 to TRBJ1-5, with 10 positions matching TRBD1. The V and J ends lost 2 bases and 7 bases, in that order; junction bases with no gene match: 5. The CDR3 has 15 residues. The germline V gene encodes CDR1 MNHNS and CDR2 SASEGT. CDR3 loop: CASSERQGAQQPQHF. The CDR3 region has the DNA TGTGCCAGCAGTGAACGACAGGGGGCACAGCAGCCCCAGCATTTT.

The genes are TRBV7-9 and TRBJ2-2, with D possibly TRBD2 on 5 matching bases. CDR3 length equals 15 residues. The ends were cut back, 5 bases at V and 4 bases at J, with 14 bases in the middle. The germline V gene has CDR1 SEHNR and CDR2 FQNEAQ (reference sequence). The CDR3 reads CASSKDSAGTGELFF. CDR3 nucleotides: TGTGCCAGCAGCAAGGACTCCGCGGGCACCGGGGAGCTGTTTTTT.

The CDR3 nucleotides read TGTGCCAGCCGAGCCAGGCCGCGGGATTACTATGGCTACACCTTC. As protein: CASRARPRDYYGYTF. The chain has TRBV7-2 and TRBJ1-2, with no clear D. CDR1 SGHTA and CDR2 FQGNSA come from the germline V gene. Between the trimmed V and J ends, which lost 8 bases and 3 bases, there was a span of 19 bases. The CDR3 runs to 15 residues. The full variable domain, its missing parts supplied by reference TRBV7-2 and TRBJ1-2, is GAGVSQSPSNKVTEKGKDVELRCDPISGHTALYWYRQSLGQGLEFLIYFQGNSAPDKSGLPSDRFSAERTGGSVSTLTIQRTQQEDSAVYLCASRARPRDYYGYTFGSGTRLTVV.

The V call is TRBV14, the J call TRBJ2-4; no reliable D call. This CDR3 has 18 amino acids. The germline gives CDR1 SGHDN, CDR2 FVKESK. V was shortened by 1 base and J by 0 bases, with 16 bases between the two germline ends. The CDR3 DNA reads TGTGCCAGCAGCCAAGGATCGTTTAGTGCCCTAGCCAAAAACATTCAGTACTTC. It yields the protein CASSQGSFSALAKNIQYF. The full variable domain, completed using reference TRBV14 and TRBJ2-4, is EAGVTQFPSHSVIEKGQTVTLRCDPISGHDNLYWYRRVMGKEIKFLLHFVKESKQDESGMPNNRFLAERTGGTYSTLKVQPAELEDSGVYFCASSQGSFSALAKNIQYFGAGTRLSVL.

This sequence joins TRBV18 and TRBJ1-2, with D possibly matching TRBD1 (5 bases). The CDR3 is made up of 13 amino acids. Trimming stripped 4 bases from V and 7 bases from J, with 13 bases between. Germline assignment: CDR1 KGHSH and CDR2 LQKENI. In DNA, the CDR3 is TGTGCCAGCTCACTCCAGGGTTTAGGTGGCTACACCTTC. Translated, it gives CASSLQGLGGYTF.

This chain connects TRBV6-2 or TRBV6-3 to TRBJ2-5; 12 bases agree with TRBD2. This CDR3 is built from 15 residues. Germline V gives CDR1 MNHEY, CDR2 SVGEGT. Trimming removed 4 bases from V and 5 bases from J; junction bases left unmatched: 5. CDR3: CASSWTSGMGETQYF. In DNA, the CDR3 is TGTGCCAGCAGTTGGACTAGCGGGATGGGTGAGACCCAGTACTTC.

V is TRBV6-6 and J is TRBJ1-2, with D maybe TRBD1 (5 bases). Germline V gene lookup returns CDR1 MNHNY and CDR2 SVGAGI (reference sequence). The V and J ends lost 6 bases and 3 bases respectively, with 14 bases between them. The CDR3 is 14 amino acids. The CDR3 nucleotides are TGTGCCAGCAGGGCAGGGATAGGGTACTATGGCTACACCTTC. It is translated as CASRAGIGYYGYTF.

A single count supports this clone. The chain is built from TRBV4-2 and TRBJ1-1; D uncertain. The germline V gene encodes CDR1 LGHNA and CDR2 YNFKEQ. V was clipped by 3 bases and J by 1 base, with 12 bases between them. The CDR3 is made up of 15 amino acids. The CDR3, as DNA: TGTGCCAGCAGCCAGGGGTCTGGCCAGAACACTGAAGCTTTCTTT. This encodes CASSQGSGQNTEAFF.

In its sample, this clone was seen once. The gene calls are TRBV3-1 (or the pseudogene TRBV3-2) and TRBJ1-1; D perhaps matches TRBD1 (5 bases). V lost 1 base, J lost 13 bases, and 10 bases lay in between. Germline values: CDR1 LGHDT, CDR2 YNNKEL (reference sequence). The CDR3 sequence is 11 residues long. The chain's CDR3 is CASSQGGFGFF. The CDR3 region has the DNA TGTGCCAGCAGCCAAGGGGGGTTTGGTTTCTTT.

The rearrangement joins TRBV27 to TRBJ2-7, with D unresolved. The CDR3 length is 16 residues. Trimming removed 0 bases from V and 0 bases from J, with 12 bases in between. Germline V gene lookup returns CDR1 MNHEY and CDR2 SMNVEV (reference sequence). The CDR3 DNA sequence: TGTGCCAGCAGTTTATCGGAGAGAAACGGCTCCTACGAGCAGTACTTC. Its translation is CASSLSERNGSYEQYF.

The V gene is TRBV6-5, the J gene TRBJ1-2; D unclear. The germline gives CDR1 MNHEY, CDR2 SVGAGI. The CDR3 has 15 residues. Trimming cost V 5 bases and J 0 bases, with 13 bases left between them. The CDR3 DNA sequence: TGTGCCAGCAGTCTGAGGATCAGTTCTAACTATGGCTACACCTTC. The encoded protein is CASSLRISSNYGYTF.

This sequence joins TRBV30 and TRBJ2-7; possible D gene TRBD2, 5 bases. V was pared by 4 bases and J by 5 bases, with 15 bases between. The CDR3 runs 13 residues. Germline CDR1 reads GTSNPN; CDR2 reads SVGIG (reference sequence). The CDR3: CAWTRLSGNEQYF. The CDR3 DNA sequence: TGTGCCTGGACCCGATTAAGCGGTAACGAGCAGTACTTC.

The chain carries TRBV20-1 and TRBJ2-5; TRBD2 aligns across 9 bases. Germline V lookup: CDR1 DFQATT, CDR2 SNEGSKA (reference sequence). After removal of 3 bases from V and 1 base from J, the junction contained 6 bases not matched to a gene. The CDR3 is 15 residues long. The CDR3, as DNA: TGCAGTGCTAGTAGGCGGGAGGGCCGCCAAGAGACCCAGTACTTC. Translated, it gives CSASRREGRQETQYF.

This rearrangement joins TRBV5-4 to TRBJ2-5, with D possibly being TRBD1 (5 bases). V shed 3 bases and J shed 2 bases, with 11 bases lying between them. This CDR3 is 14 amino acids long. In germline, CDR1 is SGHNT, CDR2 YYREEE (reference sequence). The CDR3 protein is CASSSDSYQETQYF. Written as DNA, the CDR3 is TGTGCCAGCAGCTCAGACAGTTATCAAGAGACCCAGTACTTC.

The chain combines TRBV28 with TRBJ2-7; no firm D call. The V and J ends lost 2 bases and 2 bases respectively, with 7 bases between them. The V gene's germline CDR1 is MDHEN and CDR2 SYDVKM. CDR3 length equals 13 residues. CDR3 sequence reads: CASSLSPTYEQYF. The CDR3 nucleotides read TGTGCCAGCAGTTTAAGCCCAACCTACGAGCAGTACTTC.

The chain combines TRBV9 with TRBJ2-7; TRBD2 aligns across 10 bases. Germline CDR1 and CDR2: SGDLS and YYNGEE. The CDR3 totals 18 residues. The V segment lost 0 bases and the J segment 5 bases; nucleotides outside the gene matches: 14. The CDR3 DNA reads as TGTGCCAGCAGCGTAGGGTGGGGCAAAGCGGGAGGGCCAGACGAGCAGTACTTC. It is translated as CASSVGWGKAGGPDEQYF.

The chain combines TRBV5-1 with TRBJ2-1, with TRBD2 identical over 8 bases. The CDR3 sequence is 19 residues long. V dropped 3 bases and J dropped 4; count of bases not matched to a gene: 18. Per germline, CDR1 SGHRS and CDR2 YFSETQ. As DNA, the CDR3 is TGCGCCAGCAGCTATAATCTTAGCGGGATTAGGATTTGGTACAATGAGCAGTTCTTC. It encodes CASSYNLSGIRIWYNEQFF.

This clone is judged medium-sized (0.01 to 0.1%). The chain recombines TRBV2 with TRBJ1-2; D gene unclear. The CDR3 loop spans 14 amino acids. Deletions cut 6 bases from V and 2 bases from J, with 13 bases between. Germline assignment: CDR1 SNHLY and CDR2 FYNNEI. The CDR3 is CASRAAGANYGYTF. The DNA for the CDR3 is TGTGCCAGCAGAGCCGCGGGCGCAAACTATGGCTACACCTTC.

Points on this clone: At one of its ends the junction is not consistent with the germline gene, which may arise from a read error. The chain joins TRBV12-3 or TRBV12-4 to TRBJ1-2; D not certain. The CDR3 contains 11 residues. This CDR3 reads CASSHPGALRF. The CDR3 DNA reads TGTGCCAGCAGCCACCCCGGCGCGCTGCGCTTC.

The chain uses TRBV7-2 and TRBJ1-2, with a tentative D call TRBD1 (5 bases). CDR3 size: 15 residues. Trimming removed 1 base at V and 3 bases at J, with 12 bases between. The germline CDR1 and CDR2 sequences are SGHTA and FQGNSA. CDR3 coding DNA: TGTGCCAGCAGCTTAGTTCCAGGGATAGACTATGGCTACACCTTC. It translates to CASSLVPGIDYGYTF.

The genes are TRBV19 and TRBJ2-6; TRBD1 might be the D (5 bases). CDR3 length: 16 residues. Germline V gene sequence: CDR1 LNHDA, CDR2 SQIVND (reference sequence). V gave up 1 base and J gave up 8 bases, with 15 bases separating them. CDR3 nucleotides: TGTGCCAGTAGTATAGGTCGGGCAGGGTGGACCAACGTCCTGACTTTC. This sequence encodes CASSIGRAGWTNVLTF. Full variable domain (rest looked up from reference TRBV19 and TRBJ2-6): DGGITQSPKYLFRKEGQNVTLSCEQNLNHDAMYWYRQDPGQGLRLIYYSQIVNDFQKGDIAEGYSVSREKKESFPLTVTSAQKNPTAFYLCASSIGRAGWTNVLTFGAGSRLTVL.

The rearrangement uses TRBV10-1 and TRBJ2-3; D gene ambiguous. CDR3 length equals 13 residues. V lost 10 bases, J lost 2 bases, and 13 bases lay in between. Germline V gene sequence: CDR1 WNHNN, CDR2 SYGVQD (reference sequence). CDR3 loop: CANPYGLTDTQYF. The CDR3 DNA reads TGCGCCAACCCTTATGGGCTCACAGATACGCAGTATTTT.

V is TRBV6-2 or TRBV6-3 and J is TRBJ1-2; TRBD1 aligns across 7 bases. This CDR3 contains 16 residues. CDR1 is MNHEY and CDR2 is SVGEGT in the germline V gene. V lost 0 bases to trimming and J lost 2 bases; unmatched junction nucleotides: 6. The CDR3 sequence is CASSYSRQGSNYGYTF. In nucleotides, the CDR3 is TGTGCCAGCAGTTACTCGAGACAGGGATCCAACTATGGCTACACCTTC.

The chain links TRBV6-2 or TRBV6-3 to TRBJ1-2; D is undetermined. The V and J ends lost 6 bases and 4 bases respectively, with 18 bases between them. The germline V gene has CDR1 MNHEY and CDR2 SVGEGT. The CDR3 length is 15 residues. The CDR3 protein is CASSSTFWAGYGYTF. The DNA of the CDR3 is TGTGCCAGCAGCTCGACCTTTTGGGCGGGCTATGGCTACACCTTC.

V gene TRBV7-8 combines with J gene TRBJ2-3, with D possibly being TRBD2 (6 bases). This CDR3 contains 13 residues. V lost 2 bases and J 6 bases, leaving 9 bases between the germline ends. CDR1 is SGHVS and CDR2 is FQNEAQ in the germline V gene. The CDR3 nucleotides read TGTGCCAGCAGCTTAAGGGAGGTGGATACGCAGTATTTT. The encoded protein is CASSLREVDTQYF.

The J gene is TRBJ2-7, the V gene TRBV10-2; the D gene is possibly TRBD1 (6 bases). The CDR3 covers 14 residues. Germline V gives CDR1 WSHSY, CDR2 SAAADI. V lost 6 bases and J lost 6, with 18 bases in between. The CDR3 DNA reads TGCGCCAGCAGGGGCCGGGACACCTCGAGCGAGCAGTACTTC. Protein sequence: CASRGRDTSSEQYF.

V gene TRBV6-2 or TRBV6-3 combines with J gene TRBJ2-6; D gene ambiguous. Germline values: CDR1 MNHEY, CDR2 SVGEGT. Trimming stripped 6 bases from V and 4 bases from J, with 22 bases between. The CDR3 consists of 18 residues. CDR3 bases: TGTGCCAGCAGCCATAGGGCCCTCCTAAGGCCCGGGGCCAACGTCCTGACTTTC. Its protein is CASSHRALLRPGANVLTF.

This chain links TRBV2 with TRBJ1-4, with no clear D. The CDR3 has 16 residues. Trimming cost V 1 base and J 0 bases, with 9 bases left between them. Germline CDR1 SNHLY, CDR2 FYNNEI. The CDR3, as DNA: TGTGCCAGCAGTGAAGTGATGGTTGCAACTAATGAAAAACTGTTTTTT. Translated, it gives CASSEVMVATNEKLFF.

The CDR3: CASSPTSSGRADEQYF. The CDR3 coding sequence is TGTGCCAGCTCACCAACCTCTAGCGGGAGGGCCGACGAGCAGTACTTC. V usage is TRBV18 and J usage is TRBJ2-7, with 12 bases fitting TRBD2. Trimming took 2 bases from V and 5 from J; bases not matched to a gene: 7. Germline V gene data show CDR1 as KGHSH and CDR2 as LQKENI. The length of the CDR3 is 16 residues. Full variable domain (missing parts from reference TRBV18 and TRBJ2-7): NAGVMQNPRHLVRRRGQEARLRCSPMKGHSHVYWYRQLPEEGLKFMVYLQKENIIDESGMPKERFSAEFPKEGPSILRIQQVVRGDSAAYFCASSPTSSGRADEQYFGPGTRLTVT.

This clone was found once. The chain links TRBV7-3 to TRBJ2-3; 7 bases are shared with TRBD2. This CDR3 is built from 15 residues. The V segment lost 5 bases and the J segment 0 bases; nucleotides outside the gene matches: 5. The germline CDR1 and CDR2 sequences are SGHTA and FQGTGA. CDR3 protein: CASSPSGPSTDTQYF. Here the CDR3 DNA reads TGTGCCAGCAGCCCTAGCGGACCTAGCACAGATACGCAGTATTTT.

Here the CDR3 reads CASSGYGYTF. As DNA, the CDR3 is TGTGCCAGCAGCGGCTATGGCTACACCTTC. The chain couples TRBV9 to TRBJ1-2; D is unclear. Germline CDR1 is SGDLS and CDR2 is YYNGEE. V was shortened by 3 bases and J by 4 bases, with 1 base between the two germline ends. The CDR3 length is 10 residues.

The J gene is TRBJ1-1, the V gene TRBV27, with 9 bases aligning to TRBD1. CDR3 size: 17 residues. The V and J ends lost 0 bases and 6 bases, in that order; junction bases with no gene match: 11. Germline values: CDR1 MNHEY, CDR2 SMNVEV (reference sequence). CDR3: CASSLSTGQGKGPEAFF. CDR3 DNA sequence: TGTGCCAGCAGTTTATCCACGGGACAGGGAAAGGGACCTGAAGCTTTCTTT.